The clone carrying this T cell receptor (beta chain) has a single count. TCRdb's copy holds only in-frame clones and misses some; the assay was immunoSEQ multiplex PCR. The sample yields over 200,000 clones, around four fifths seen once. The data are from a study of blood T cell repertoires in COVID-19. Background on the study: Italy, Spain and the United States were the sources of the convalescent and acute COVID-19 samples.

Between the trimmed V and J ends, which lost 5 bases and 4 bases, there was a span of 10 bases. The CDR3 is 13 amino acids. Germline V lookup: CDR1 SGHVS, CDR2 FQNEAQ. The chain has TRBV7-8 and TRBJ2-3, with D possibly matching TRBD1 (5 bases). This sequence originates from a man of 80 years or more with acute or convalescent COVID-19. Sequenced input: peripheral blood. The CDR3 DNA follows: TGTGCCAGCAGCGGAACAGGACCAGATACGCAGTATTTT. Amino acid sequence: CASSGTGPDTQYF. Variable domain in full (rest from reference TRBV7-8 and TRBJ2-3): GAGVSQSPRYKVAKRGQDVALRCDPISGHVSLFWYQQALGQGPEFLTYFQNEAQLDKSGLPSDRFFAERPEGSVSTLKIQRTQQEDSAVYLCASSGTGPDTQYFGPGTRLTVL.